Included here is one T cell receptor beta chain sequence, with context. Its antigen is not known. The trim removed 3 bases at V and 0 bases at J, leaving 7 bases unmatched. Germline lookup yields CDR1 LGHNA and CDR2 YSLEER. The CDR3 covers 16 residues. This sample was taken from a study of T-cell memory formation after mild COVID-19. Study-level findings and limits: Cross-reactive memory seemingly joined, as some responding clones were found in pre-infection memory. Balance between CD4 and CD8 was seen in clones contracting day 15 to 85, and a CD4+ lean was seen in later expanders. The CD4+ clones that contracted clustered mainly within CM and EM, and the CD8+ clones concentrated in EMRA.

5'RACE primed at constant segments yielded TCR alpha and TCR beta cDNA libraries bearing sample barcodes and UMIs. TCRdb re-derived calls from the 5' RACE reads in MiXCR, one entry per CDR3 protein. The table lists about 160,000 distinct CDR3 sequences, about 28% of them singletons. Sequenced: PBMCs or a T cell subset sorted from them (not recorded which). The rearrangement uses TRBV4-3 and TRBJ1-2; 7 bases match TRBD1. This sequence originates from an adult woman who had mild COVID-19 (a few samples of this study predate the infection). Cell type and time point are not known. CDR3 in amino acids: CASSHPRDRTNYGYTF. The CDR3 nucleotides read TGCGCCAGCAGCCACCCCCGGGACAGAACTAACTATGGCTACACCTTC.